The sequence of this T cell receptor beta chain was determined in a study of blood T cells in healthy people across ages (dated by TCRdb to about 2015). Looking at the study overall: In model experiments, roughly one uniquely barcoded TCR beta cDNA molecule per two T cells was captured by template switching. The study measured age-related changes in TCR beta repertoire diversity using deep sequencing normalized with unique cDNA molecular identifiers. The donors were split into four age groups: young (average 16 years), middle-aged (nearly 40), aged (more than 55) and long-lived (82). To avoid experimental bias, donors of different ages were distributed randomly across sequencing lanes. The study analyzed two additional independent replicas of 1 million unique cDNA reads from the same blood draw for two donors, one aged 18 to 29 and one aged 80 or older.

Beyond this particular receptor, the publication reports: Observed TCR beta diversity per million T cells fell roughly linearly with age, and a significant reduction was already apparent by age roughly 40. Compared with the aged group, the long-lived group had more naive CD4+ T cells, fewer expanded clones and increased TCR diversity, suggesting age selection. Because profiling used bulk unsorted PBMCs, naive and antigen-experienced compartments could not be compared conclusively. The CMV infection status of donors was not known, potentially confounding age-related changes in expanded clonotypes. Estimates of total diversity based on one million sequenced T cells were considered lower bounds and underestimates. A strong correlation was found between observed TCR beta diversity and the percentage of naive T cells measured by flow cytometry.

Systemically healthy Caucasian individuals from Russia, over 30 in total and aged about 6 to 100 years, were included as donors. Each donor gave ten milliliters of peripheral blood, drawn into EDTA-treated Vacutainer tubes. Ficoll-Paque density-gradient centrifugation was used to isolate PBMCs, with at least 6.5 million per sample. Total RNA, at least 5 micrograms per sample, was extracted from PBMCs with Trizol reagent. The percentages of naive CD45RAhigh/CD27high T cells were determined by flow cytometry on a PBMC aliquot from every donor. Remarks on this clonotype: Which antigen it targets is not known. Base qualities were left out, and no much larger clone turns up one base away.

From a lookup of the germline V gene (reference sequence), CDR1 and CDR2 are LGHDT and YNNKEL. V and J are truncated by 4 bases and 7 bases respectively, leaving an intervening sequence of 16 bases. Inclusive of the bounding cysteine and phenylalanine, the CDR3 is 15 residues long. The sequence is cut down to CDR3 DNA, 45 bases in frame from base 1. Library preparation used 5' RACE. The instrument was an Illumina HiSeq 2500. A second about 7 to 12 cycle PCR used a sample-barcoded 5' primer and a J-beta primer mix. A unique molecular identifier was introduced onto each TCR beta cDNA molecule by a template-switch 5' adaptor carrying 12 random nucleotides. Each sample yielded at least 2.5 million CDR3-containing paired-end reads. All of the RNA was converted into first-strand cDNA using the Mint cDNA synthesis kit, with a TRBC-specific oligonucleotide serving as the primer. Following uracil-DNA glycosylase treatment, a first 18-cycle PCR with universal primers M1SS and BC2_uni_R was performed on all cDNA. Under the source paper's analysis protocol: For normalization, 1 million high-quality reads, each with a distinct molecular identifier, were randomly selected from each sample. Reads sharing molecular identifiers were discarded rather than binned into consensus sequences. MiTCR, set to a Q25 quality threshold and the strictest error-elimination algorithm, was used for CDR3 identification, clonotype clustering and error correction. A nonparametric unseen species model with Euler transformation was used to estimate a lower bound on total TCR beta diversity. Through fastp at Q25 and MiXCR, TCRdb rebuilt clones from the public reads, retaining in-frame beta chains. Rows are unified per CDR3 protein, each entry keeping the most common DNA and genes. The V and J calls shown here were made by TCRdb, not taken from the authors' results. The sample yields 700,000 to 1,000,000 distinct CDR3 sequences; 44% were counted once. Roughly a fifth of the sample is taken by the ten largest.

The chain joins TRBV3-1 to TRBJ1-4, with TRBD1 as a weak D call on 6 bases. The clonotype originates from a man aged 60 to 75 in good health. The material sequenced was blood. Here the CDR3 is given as CASSLRQVRREKLFF. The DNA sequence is TGTGCCAGCAGCCTCAGACAGGTTCGTCGTGAAAAACTGTTTTTT.